This is a list of T cell receptor beta chains from one sample in a study of cytomegalovirus exposure and HLA in healthy donors. Generated by immunoSEQ multiplex PCR, the TCRdb table keeps only in-frame clones and is missing some. In the table there are roughly 100,000 clones, around 78% of which are singletons. The source material was PBMCs. These TCRs come from a man aged 40-50 years in good health and CMV-seronegative. The CDR3 runs from the conserved cysteine through the conserved F or W. The D gene is left open where the match is weak. Clone size is stated in some rows and not others, as once, few, many or a class when expanded.

j_gene | abundance | v_gene | d_gene | CDR3nt | CDR3aa
TRBJ2-7 | . | TRBV27 | TRBD1 | TGTGCCAGCAGTTTTTCTGGGACAGGGGATGTTCAGTACTTC | CASSFSGTGDVQYF
TRBJ2-5 | few | TRBV11-1 | . | TGTGCCAGCAGCTTCCAGGACCAAGAGACCCAGTACTTC | CASSFQDQETQYF
TRBJ2-5 | . | TRBV13 | TRBD2 | TGTGCCAGCAGCTCTGCTAGCGGGGGGCGGGAGACCCAGTACTTC | CASSSASGGRETQYF
TRBJ1-5 | . | TRBV5-1 | TRBD1 | TGCGCCAGCAGCTTGGGGTTACAGGGGGCTAGCAATCAGCCCCAGCATTTT | CASSLGLQGASNQPQHF
TRBJ1-2 | . | TRBV5-5 | TRBD1 | TGTGCCACCGACAGGGATCGGGGTGGGGGCTACACCTTC | CATDRDRGGGYTF
TRBJ2-3 | . | TRBV30 | TRBD2 | TGTGCCTGGAGTGGATTGCTAGCGGGGTATTGGAGCACAGATACGCAGTATTTT | CAWSGLLAGYWSTDTQYF
TRBJ2-3 | . | TRBV6-5 | . | TGTGCCAGCAGTCCTCGGGGGGCCAAGGATACGCAGTATTTT | CASSPRGAKDTQYF
TRBJ2-3 | . | TRBV6-4 | TRBD2 | TGTGCCAGCAGTGAATCAGCGGGGGGGACAGATACGCAGTATTTT | CASSESAGGTDTQYF
TRBJ1-2 | . | TRBV15 | TRBD1 | TGTGCCACCAGCAGAGGTTGGGGACAGAACTATGGCTACACCTTC | CATSRGWGQNYGYTF
TRBJ2-5 | . | TRBV6-6 | TRBD2 | TGTGCCAGCAGTCCGGGAGGGCGAACCCAGTACTTC | CASSPGGRTQYF
TRBJ2-2 | . | TRBV2 | TRBD1 | TGTGCCAGCAGTGATAAGGGGGCGTGGGGCACCGGGGAGCTGTTTTTT | CASSDKGAWGTGELFF
TRBJ2-1 | . | TRBV5-6 | TRBD2 | TGCGCCAGCAGCTTCCCTAGCGGGGGGTTACATGAGCAGTTCTTC | CASSFPSGGLHEQFF
TRBJ2-7 | . | TRBV19 | . | TGTGCCAGTAGTATAGATCGATCGGCGGGGAGCTCCTACGAGCAGTACTTC | CASSIDRSAGSSYEQYF
TRBJ1-1 | . | TRBV4-1 | . | TGCGCCAGCAGCCAAACCAGGGACACTGAAGCTTTCTTT | CASSQTRDTEAFF
TRBJ1-1 | . | TRBV30 | . | TGTGCCTGGAGTGCCCAGGGAGGTGGTAGCACTGAAGCTTTCTTT | CAWSAQGGGSTEAFF
TRBJ2-7 | . | TRBV4-3 | TRBD2 | TGCGCCAGCAGCCAAGCTTGGACTAGGATGAGCTACGAGCAGTACTTC | CASSQAWTRMSYEQYF
TRBJ1-2 | . | TRBV2 | TRBD1 | TGTGCCAGCAGTGACTGGGACAGGGGACGCTATGGCTACACCTTC | CASSDWDRGRYGYTF
TRBJ2-1 | once | TRBV27 | TRBD1 | TGTGCCAGCAGTTTCGGGACAGGGTCGTACAATGAGCAGTTCTTC | CASSFGTGSYNEQFF
TRBJ2-5 | . | TRBV9 | TRBD2 | TGTGCCAGCAGCGTAGAAACTAGCGGGCGGGAGACCCAGTACTTC | CASSVETSGRETQYF
TRBJ2-3 | . | TRBV6-5 | . | TGTGCCAGCAGGGGCCCAAGCACAGATACGCAGTATTTT | CASRGPSTDTQYF
TRBJ2-7 | . | TRBV7-3 | TRBD2 | TGTGCCAGCAGCGCGACTAGCGGGAGTGCCTACGAGCAGTACTTC | CASSATSGSAYEQYF
TRBJ2-3 | . | TRBV7-2 | TRBD2 | TGTGCCAGCAGCGGCCAGCGGGGGCCAGATACGCAGTATTTT | CASSGQRGPDTQYF
TRBJ2-2 | few | TRBV4-1 | TRBD2 | TGCGCCAGCAGCCCAGCGGGGTACACCGGGGAGCTGTTTTTT | CASSPAGYTGELFF
TRBJ1-3 | . | TRBV6-5 | TRBD1 | TGTGCCAGCAGTACAGGGGCGGACTCTGGAAACACCATATATTTT | CASSTGADSGNTIYF
TRBJ2-3 | . | TRBV10-1 | TRBD2 | TGCGCCAGCGGCCCCGGGGGGAGCACAGATACGCAGTATTTT | CASGPGGSTDTQYF
TRBJ1-2 | few | TRBV6-6 | TRBD1 | TGTGCCAGCAGCCAAGACAGGGCCTATGGCTACACCTTC | CASSQDRAYGYTF
TRBJ2-5 | once | TRBV21-1 | . | TGTGCCAGCAGCCCGACTAGCGGCCAAGAGAGGGGCCAGTACTTC | CASSPTSGQERGQYF
TRBJ1-5 | . | TRBV27 | . | TGTGCCAGCGGATCTCCGGAGGGCAATCAGCCCCAGCATTTT | CASGSPEGNQPQHF
TRBJ2-7 | . | TRBV9 | TRBD1 | TGTGCCAGCAGCGTAGGTTTGGGACAGACGCAGTACTTC | CASSVGLGQTQYF
TRBJ2-7 | . | TRBV7-2 | . | TGTGCCAGCAGCCCCGACATCAACGAGCAGTACTTC | CASSPDINEQYF
TRBJ1-5 | . | TRBV4-1 | . | TGCGCCAGCAGCCAAGAGGGGCTCGGCCCCCAGCATTTT | CASSQEGLGPQHF
TRBJ2-5 | . | TRBV13 | . | TGTGCCAGCAGCTTCGGTCTTGGAGAGACCCAGTACTTC | CASSFGLGETQYF
TRBJ2-7 | . | TRBV5-5 | . | TGTGCCAGCAGCTTGGGGGGCCCCTACGAGCAGTACTTC | CASSLGGPYEQYF
TRBJ1-1 | . | TRBV5-6 | . | TGTGCCAGCAGCTTGGCCGGGACACTTAACACTGAAGCTTCCTTT | CASSLAGTLNTEASF
TRBJ2-7 | . | TRBV15 | . | TGTGCCACCAGCAGTCTTCTAGAGGTCCACGAGCAGTACTTC | CATSSLLEVHEQYF
TRBJ2-1 | . | TRBV27 | TRBD2 | TGTGCCAGCAATACTCGACTAGCGGGAGACAATGAGCAGTTCTTC | CASNTRLAGDNEQFF
TRBJ2-6 | . | TRBV27 | . | TGTGCCAGCAGTTTAGAGTTCTCTGGGGCCAACGTCCTGACTTTC | CASSLEFSGANVLTF
TRBJ1-5 | . | TRBV2 | . | TGTGCCAGCAGACCGGACGGAGGACCGTCGCATTTT | CASRPDGGPSHF
TRBJ1-6 | . | TRBV2 | . | TGTGCCAGCAGTGTGACGGGGGTGAATTCACCCCTCCACTTT | CASSVTGVNSPLHF
TRBJ2-1 | . | TRBV9 | TRBD1 | TGTGCCAGCAGCCCTGGGACAGAAGTCTACAATGAGCAGTTCTTC | CASSPGTEVYNEQFF
TRBJ1-2 | . | TRBV19 | . | TGTGCCAGTAGTATTATCAGGCCGGTCAATGGCTACACCTTC | CASSIIRPVNGYTF
TRBJ1-5 | . | TRBV5-1 | . | TGCGCCAGCAGCCCGGCCGGGGAGGGCAATCAGCCCCAGCATTTT | CASSPAGEGNQPQHF
TRBJ1-3 | . | TRBV28 | . | TGTGCCAGCACGCGGGGCTCTGGAAACACCATATATTTT | CASTRGSGNTIYF
TRBJ2-5 | . | TRBV5-1 | TRBD2 | TGCGCCAGCAGCTTGGCCGGGGGGTCCGAGACCCAGTACTTC | CASSLAGGSETQYF
TRBJ2-7 | . | TRBV15 | TRBD1 | TGTGCCACCAGCAGAGGGACAGGGTACTTAGGCGAGCAGTACTTC | CATSRGTGYLGEQYF
TRBJ1-3 | . | TRBV7-9 | . | TGTGCCAGCAGCTTATACCGGGAAAACACCATATATTTT | CASSLYRENTIYF
TRBJ1-2 | . | TRBV29-1 | . | TGCAGCGTGCCCGGTCTCACCTTC | CSVPGLTF
TRBJ2-1 | . | TRBV2 | TRBD1 | TGTGCCAGCTCCGTATCAGGGGGCCGAGGTGAGCAGTTCTTC | CASSVSGGRGEQFF
TRBJ1-2 | . | TRBV30 | . | TGTGCCTGGAGTTCAGGGCTTGGCTACACCTTC | CAWSSGLGYTF
TRBJ1-2 | . | TRBV7-9 | . | TGTGCCAGCAGTTGGGACGCGGGGCATGCCTATGGCTACACCTTC | CASSWDAGHAYGYTF
TRBJ1-2 | . | TRBV29-1 | . | TGCAGCGTTGTAGTACTCGGGGGTGGCTACACCTTC | CSVVVLGGGYTF
TRBJ1-4 | . | TRBV23-1 | TRBD1 | TGCGCCAGCAGTCAGGATACAGGGGCTAATGAAAAACTGTTTTTT | CASSQDTGANEKLFF
TRBJ2-1 | . | TRBV2 | TRBD2 | TGTGCCAGCACCCAATTGACTAGCGGGGGGGCGGGGGAGCAGTTCTTC | CASTQLTSGGAGEQFF
TRBJ2-2 | . | TRBV5-1 | TRBD1 | TGCGCCAGCAGCTATGGGACAGGGGGTATCACCGGGGAGCTGTTTTTT | CASSYGTGGITGELFF
TRBJ2-2 | few | TRBV5-1 | . | TGCGCCAGCAGCCGTGAGGACACGAACACCGGGGAGCTGTTTTTT | CASSREDTNTGELFF
TRBJ1-1 | . | TRBV5-1 | TRBD1 | TGCGCCAGCAGCTTGTTCGGTTTGGGTCCAGGGGGGAACACTGAAGCTTTCTTT | CASSLFGLGPGGNTEAFF
TRBJ2-3 | . | TRBV7-9 | . | TGTGCCAGCAGCTCCCTACTAGCCTCGCAATACACAGATACGCAGTATTTT | CASSSLLASQYTDTQYF
TRBJ1-1 | few | TRBV2 | TRBD1 | TGTGCCAGCAGTGATTGGGGGAAGGGGGCCCCGAACACTGAAGCTTTCTTT | CASSDWGKGAPNTEAFF